This T cell receptor (beta chain) derives from a study of CD8 T cells in Susac syndrome. On the study more broadly: The sequenced Susac syndrome patients comprised roughly 6 with active disease and 8 or 9 in remission.

The RNA, 0.5 to 1 ug, was put through reverse transcription using random hexamers. The method of amplification for TCR beta CDR3 was immunoSEQ multiplex PCR, covering 54 Vbeta and 13 Jbeta. TCRdb processed the immunoSEQ multiplex PCR reads anew with MiXCR; each CDR3 protein has one entry. Of roughly 110,000 distinct CDR3 sequences listed, approximately 94% were seen once; the top ten hold around 0.4%. The CDR3 loop spans 14 amino acids. CDR1 is SGHDN and CDR2 is FVKESK in the germline V gene. The ends lost 5 bases at V and 6 bases at J; junction bases unmatched: 5. The TCR was taken from a human donor with Susac syndrome. Sequencing was performed on CD8+ T cells from PBMCs. The J gene is TRBJ2-1, the V gene TRBV14; 9 nucleotides agree with TRBD1. CDR3 DNA sequence: TGTGCCAGCAGCAGGACAGGGGTGGGCAATGAGCAGTTCTTC. Its translation: CASSRTGVGNEQFF.